The rows below give T cell receptor beta chains drawn from one sample of a study of T cell repertoires in cytomegalovirus infection. Via MiXCR, TCRdb re-called the reads, giving one row per CDR3 protein. This table holds approximately 260,000 distinct CDR3 sequences, more than 15% found once. Specimen: CD8+ T cells from PBMCs. Every receptor here comes from a human donor in good health (CMV status not recorded). Some clones in this sample may be carry-over from other donors' samples. The CDR3 runs from the conserved cysteine through the conserved F or W. Fields, in order: J gene, clone size, V gene, D gene, CDR3 DNA, CDR3 protein. A D gene is named only where the DNA matches it firmly. Only part of the rows carry a size: once, few, many, or a class if the clone is expanded.

TRBJ2-1,.,TRBV7-9,.,TGTGCCAGCAGCTTAATATCGGGGAACGAAGGCTCCTACAATGAGCAGTTCTTC,CASSLISGNEGSYNEQFF
TRBJ2-1,.,TRBV15,TRBD1,TGTGCCACCAGCTTGGCCGGGACAGCCCATGAGCAGTTCTTC,CATSLAGTAHEQFF
TRBJ2-7,few,TRBV10-3,TRBD2,TGTGCCATCAGTGAGTACTCTACCGGGACTAGCGCCCACGAGCAGTACTTC,CAISEYSTGTSAHEQYF
TRBJ2-5,many,TRBV7-8,.,TGTGCCAGCAGCTTAGGGGTGGAGTACCAAGAGACCCAGTACTTC,CASSLGVEYQETQYF
TRBJ1-4,.,TRBV5-6,.,TGTGCCAGCAGCTTGAATCAGGGAAAGGCAACTAATGAAAAACTGTTTTTT,CASSLNQGKATNEKLFF
TRBJ1-2,.,TRBV4-3,TRBD1,TGCGCCAGCAGCCCCGGGACAGCCGGCGGGTATGGCTACACCTTC,CASSPGTAGGYGYTF
TRBJ2-7,.,TRBV6-5,.,TGTGCCAGCACCAAAGAGGCAGGGCGGATGGTGACCTACGAGCAGTACTTC,CASTKEAGRMVTYEQYF
TRBJ2-1,.,TRBV6-1,.,TGTGCCAGCAGGAAGGGGGTAAATGAGCAGTTCTTC,CASRKGVNEQFF
TRBJ2-7,.,TRBV27,.,TGTGCCAGCAGTTTATCTTTTAGTGGGCAGGTCAACTACGAGCAGTACTTC,CASSLSFSGQVNYEQYF
TRBJ2-3,once,TRBV7-3,TRBD2,TGTGCCAGCAGCTTAAGTGCTAGCGGTGCCCCAACGCAGTATTTT,CASSLSASGAPTQYF
TRBJ2-7,.,TRBV6-2/TRBV6-3,.,TGTGCCAGCAGTTACGGAGAGTACGAGCAGTACTTC,CASSYGEYEQYF
TRBJ2-7,.,TRBV12-3/TRBV12-4,.,TGTGCCAGCTCCCGGGGGAACCCGTCCTACGAGCAGTACTTC,CASSRGNPSYEQYF
TRBJ2-2,.,TRBV2,TRBD2,TGTGCCAGCAGTGAAGGAGCGGGGGGGCCTGACGGGGAGCTGTTTTTT,CASSEGAGGPDGELFF
TRBJ2-7,.,TRBV7-9,TRBD1,TGTGCCAGCAGCACCACGGGGACAGACTACCGTCGGCAGTACTTC,CASSTTGTDYRRQYF
TRBJ2-4,many,TRBV7-9,.,TGTGCCAGCACCGGGGACGGGAACATTCAGTACTTC,CASTGDGNIQYF
TRBJ2-2,.,TRBV7-6,.,TGTGCTAGCAGCCAGGCGGCCCAGGGGAGTAGTATCACCGGGGAGCTGTTTTTT,CASSQAAQGSSITGELFF
TRBJ2-2,.,TRBV15,.,TGTGCCACCAGCTCAGAATGGCCGAGTGGGGGCGAGGCCGGGGAGCTGTTTTTT,CATSSEWPSGGEAGELFF
TRBJ2-3,few,TRBV12-3/TRBV12-4,.,TGTGCCAGCAGTTCCTCCTTGGCAGGGGAAGTTGATACGCAGTATTTT,CASSSSLAGEVDTQYF
TRBJ2-7,few,TRBV6-2/TRBV6-3,.,TGTGCCAGCAGCCTTACTCGATTCTACGAGCAGTACTTC,CASSLTRFYEQYF
TRBJ2-1,many,TRBV7-6,.,TGTGCCAGCAGCTTAGGTTTGACCCTCGCCTACAATGAGCAGTTCTTC,CASSLGLTLAYNEQFF
TRBJ2-1,many,TRBV7-8,.,TGTGCCAGCAGCTTCAGGAGCCGGAGCTCCTACAATGAGCAGTTCTTC,CASSFRSRSSYNEQFF
TRBJ1-1,few,TRBV6-6,TRBD1,TGTGCCAGCAGTTACTCCAGGGGGGCAATCGGCACTGAAGCTTTCTTT,CASSYSRGAIGTEAFF
TRBJ2-7,.,TRBV5-8,.,TGTGCCAGCAGCTTGTCGAGTGGTTTCAGATACGAGCAGTACTTC,CASSLSSGFRYEQYF
TRBJ2-1,few,TRBV19,TRBD1,TGTGCCAGTAGTGGGGACCCCGGGACAGGGGCCTACAATGAGCAGTTCTTC,CASSGDPGTGAYNEQFF
TRBJ2-1,.,TRBV29-1,TRBD1,TGCAGCGTTGAAGGGCAGGGGGTAGGCAATGAGCAGTTCTTC,CSVEGQGVGNEQFF
TRBJ2-3,.,TRBV23-1,.,TGCGCCAGCAGTCAATCTAGGACGGGCACAGATACGCAGTATTTT,CASSQSRTGTDTQYF
TRBJ2-3,few,TRBV20-1,TRBD2,TGCAGTGCTATCACCAGCCAGGTGGGGGGGGGAAGCACAGATACGCAGTATTTT,CSAITSQVGGGSTDTQYF
TRBJ2-2,.,TRBV5-5,.,TGTGCCAGCAGCTGGGTGAGGGGACCCGGGGAGCTGTTTTTT,CASSWVRGPGELFF
TRBJ2-7,many,TRBV7-9,.,TGTGCCAGCAGCTCGAAGGCCCCCGCCGCGAACTACGAGCAGTACTTC,CASSSKAPAANYEQYF
TRBJ2-7,.,TRBV27,.,TGTGCCAGCAGTTTGGCCCACGGCGACGAGCAGTACTTC,CASSLAHGDEQYF
TRBJ2-3,few,TRBV23-1,.,TGCGCCAGCAGTCTCGGCGGGGATGTCACAGATACGCAGTATTTT,CASSLGGDVTDTQYF
TRBJ2-7,.,TRBV6-6,.,TGTGCCAGCAGTAAGTACGGGACACCTGCCACGGACTACGAGCAGTACTTC,CASSKYGTPATDYEQYF
TRBJ1-5,few,TRBV6-2/TRBV6-3,.,TGTGCCAGCAGTTATTGGGATCAGCCCCAGCATTTT,CASSYWDQPQHF
TRBJ1-2,few,TRBV2,.,TGTGCCAGCAGTGAAGCCCAGGGAACGGGCTATGGCTACACCTTC,CASSEAQGTGYGYTF
TRBJ1-5,.,TRBV18,.,TGTGCCAGCTCACCCGCGGGTCGCAATCAGCCCCAGCATTTT,CASSPAGRNQPQHF
TRBJ1-3,many,TRBV7-8,TRBD1,TGTGCGACCACAGGGGCTGACGGAAACACCATATATTTT,CATTGADGNTIYF
TRBJ2-2,few,TRBV29-1,TRBD1,TGCAGCGTTGAAGGCCTTAGTATCCCGGACAGGGAAGGAACCGGGGAGCTGTTTTTT,CSVEGLSIPDREGTGELFF
TRBJ2-2,.,TRBV7-4,.,TGTGCCAGCAGCCCCCGGACTCCATTTGCCACCGGGGAGCTGTTTTTT,CASSPRTPFATGELFF
TRBJ1-4,many,TRBV28,.,TGTGCCAGCAGTCTACGACAAGGGCAAGCAACTAATGAAAAACTGTTTTTT,CASSLRQGQATNEKLFF
TRBJ2-7,.,TRBV28,.,TGTGCCAGCAGCATCGTGGAAGGAACCTCTGACGAGCAGTACTTC,CASSIVEGTSDEQYF
TRBJ2-1,many,TRBV7-6,TRBD1,TGTGCCAGCAGTTTTGACAGGGGCGAGGTTGAGCAGTTCTTC,CASSFDRGEVEQFF